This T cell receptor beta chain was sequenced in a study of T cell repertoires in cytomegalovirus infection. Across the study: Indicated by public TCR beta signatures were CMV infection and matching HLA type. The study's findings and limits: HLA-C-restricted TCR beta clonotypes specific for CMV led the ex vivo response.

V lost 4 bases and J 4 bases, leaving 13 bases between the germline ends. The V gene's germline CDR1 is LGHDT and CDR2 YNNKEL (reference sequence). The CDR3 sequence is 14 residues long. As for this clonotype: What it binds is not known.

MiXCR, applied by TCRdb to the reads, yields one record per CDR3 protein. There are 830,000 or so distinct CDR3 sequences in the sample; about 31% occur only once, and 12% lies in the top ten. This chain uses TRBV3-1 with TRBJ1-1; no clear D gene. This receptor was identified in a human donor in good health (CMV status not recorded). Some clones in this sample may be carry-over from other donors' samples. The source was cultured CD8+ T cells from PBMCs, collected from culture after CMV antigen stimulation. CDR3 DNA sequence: TGTGCCAGCAGCCCGCCGACACCAGCCACTGAAGCTTTCTTT. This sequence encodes CASSPPTPATEAFF.